Below, one TCR beta chain is given with its context. Trimming pared 5 bases from V and 6 bases from J, leaving 11 bases between. The CDR3 contains 14 residues. Germline CDR1 reads SGHTA; CDR2 reads FQGNSA. TCRdb's copy holds only in-frame clones and misses some; the assay was immunoSEQ multiplex PCR. The profile shows roughly 100,000 clones, approximately 90% of them singletons. The source of the sample is a study of blood T cell repertoires in COVID-19. The rearrangement links TRBV7-2 to TRBJ1-6, with D uncertain. This clonotype was obtained from a man aged 50 to 59 in a cohort sampled during active COVID-19. The material sequenced was peripheral blood. The CDR3 DNA reads as TGTGCCAGCAGCCCCGCGTCCGGTAATTCACCCCTCCACTTT. Amino acids: CASSPASGNSPLHF. Supplemented by reference TRBV7-2 and TRBJ1-6, the full variable domain reads GAGVSQSPSNKVTEKGKDVELRCDPISGHTALYWYRQSLGQGLEFLIYFQGNSAPDKSGLPSDRFSAERTGGSVSTLTIQRTQQEDSAVYLCASSPASGNSPLHFGNGTRLTVT.